A selection of T cell receptor beta chains follows, all from one sample in a study of T cell responses to AZD1222 COVID-19 vaccine. Assay used: immunoSEQ multiplex PCR; TCRdb lists only in-frame clones, some missing. The sample has 150,000 to 200,000 clones, about 92% seen once. The starting material was peripheral blood, obtained 28 days after the second AZD1222 dose. The source is an adult who received the AZD1222 COVID-19 vaccine. CDR3s include the opening cysteine and the closing phenylalanine or tryptophan. Fields, in order: V gene, J gene, D gene, clone size, CDR3 DNA, CDR3 protein. The D gene is left open where the match is weak. The listing skips clone size in some rows; elsewhere it reads once, few, many or a size class.

v_gene: TRBV9
j_gene: TRBJ1-1
d_gene: NA
abundance: NA
CDR3nt: TGTGCCAGCAGCGCGGAACCGGGACCGCTTGAAGCTTTCTTT
CDR3aa: CASSAEPGPLEAFF

v_gene: TRBV6-5
j_gene: TRBJ1-5
d_gene: NA
abundance: NA
CDR3nt: TGTGCCAGCAGATTAGGGGGGGAAAATCAGCCCCAGCATTTT
CDR3aa: CASRLGGENQPQHF

v_gene: TRBV7-9
j_gene: TRBJ2-1
d_gene: TRBD2
abundance: NA
CDR3nt: TGTGCCAGCAGACTCGGGACTAGTAACAATGAGCAGTTCTTC
CDR3aa: CASRLGTSNNEQFF

v_gene: TRBV9
j_gene: TRBJ1-2
d_gene: NA
abundance: NA
CDR3nt: TGTGCCAGCAGCGTAGCCTACGGTCATAACTATGGCTACACCTTC
CDR3aa: CASSVAYGHNYGYTF

v_gene: TRBV3-1/TRBV3-2
j_gene: TRBJ1-6
d_gene: NA
abundance: NA
CDR3nt: TGTGCCAGCAGCCAAGGACAGGATTATTCACCCCTCCACTTT
CDR3aa: CASSQGQDYSPLHF

v_gene: TRBV3-1/TRBV3-2
j_gene: TRBJ2-4
d_gene: TRBD2
abundance: NA
CDR3nt: TGTGCCAGCAGCCAAGGACTAGCGCGAGAAAACATTCAGTACTTC
CDR3aa: CASSQGLARENIQYF

v_gene: TRBV30
j_gene: TRBJ2-2
d_gene: NA
abundance: NA
CDR3nt: TGTGCCTGGAGTGTAGAGATCCCTTTCACCGGGGAGCTGTTTTTT
CDR3aa: CAWSVEIPFTGELFF

v_gene: TRBV5-5
j_gene: TRBJ2-1
d_gene: NA
abundance: NA
CDR3nt: TGTGCCAGCAGCGCTCGGGGGACGTCCTACAATGAGCAGTTCTTC
CDR3aa: CASSARGTSYNEQFF

v_gene: TRBV10-2
j_gene: TRBJ1-1
d_gene: NA
abundance: NA
CDR3nt: TGCGCCAGCAGGGGTTCTGAAGCTTTCTTT
CDR3aa: CASRGSEAFF

v_gene: TRBV2
j_gene: TRBJ2-7
d_gene: NA
abundance: NA
CDR3nt: TGTGCCAGCAGTGAACTCGGTTCGCGTGGGTCCGAGCAGTACTTC
CDR3aa: CASSELGSRGSEQYF

v_gene: TRBV7-9
j_gene: TRBJ2-1
d_gene: NA
abundance: NA
CDR3nt: TGTGCCAGCAGCTTAGCGCCGAATGAGCAGTTCTTC
CDR3aa: CASSLAPNEQFF

v_gene: TRBV5-1
j_gene: TRBJ1-4
d_gene: TRBD1
abundance: once
CDR3nt: TGCGCCAGCAGCACGGGACAGGGACGCGAAAAACTGTTTTTT
CDR3aa: CASSTGQGREKLFF

v_gene: TRBV10-3
j_gene: TRBJ1-6
d_gene: TRBD1
abundance: NA
CDR3nt: TGTGCCATCAAGGGACAGGGGAGTTCACCCCTCCACTTT
CDR3aa: CAIKGQGSSPLHF

v_gene: TRBV10-3
j_gene: TRBJ1-1
d_gene: NA
abundance: NA
CDR3nt: TGTGCCATCAGTGAAGGACAGACAACTTGGGACACTGAAGCTTTCTTT
CDR3aa: CAISEGQTTWDTEAFF

v_gene: TRBV10-2
j_gene: TRBJ2-2
d_gene: NA
abundance: NA
CDR3nt: TGCGCCAGCAGACCCACACCCGGTCGGGGGAACACCGGGGAGCTGTTTTTT
CDR3aa: CASRPTPGRGNTGELFF

v_gene: TRBV5-1
j_gene: TRBJ2-3
d_gene: TRBD2
abundance: NA
CDR3nt: TGCGCCAGCAGCTCCGGACTAGCGGGCTTCGGCACAGATACGCAGTATTTT
CDR3aa: CASSSGLAGFGTDTQYF

v_gene: TRBV5-5
j_gene: TRBJ2-5
d_gene: NA
abundance: NA
CDR3nt: TGTGCCAGCATGTTGTGGGTCCAACAAGAGACCCAGTACTTC
CDR3aa: CASMLWVQQETQYF

v_gene: TRBV12-3/TRBV12-4
j_gene: TRBJ1-2
d_gene: NA
abundance: NA
CDR3nt: TGTGCCAGCAGTTTAGGAGGAGGCTACACCTTC
CDR3aa: CASSLGGGYTF

v_gene: TRBV11-2
j_gene: TRBJ1-5
d_gene: NA
abundance: NA
CDR3nt: TGTGCCAGCAGCTTAGAAGCCCAGCCCCAGCATTTT
CDR3aa: CASSLEAQPQHF

v_gene: TRBV7-8
j_gene: TRBJ1-2
d_gene: TRBD1
abundance: NA
CDR3nt: TGTGCCAGCAGCCCCAATCCGACAGGGTATGGGAACTATGGCTACACCTTC
CDR3aa: CASSPNPTGYGNYGYTF

v_gene: TRBV4-2
j_gene: TRBJ2-6
d_gene: NA
abundance: NA
CDR3nt: TGTGCCAGCAGCCCCGGGCCGGACTCTGGGGCCAACGTCCTGACTTTC
CDR3aa: CASSPGPDSGANVLTF

v_gene: TRBV3-1/TRBV3-2
j_gene: TRBJ1-3
d_gene: NA
abundance: NA
CDR3nt: TGTGCCAGCAGCTGGACACTGGGAAACACCATATATTTT
CDR3aa: CASSWTLGNTIYF

v_gene: TRBV10-3
j_gene: TRBJ1-1
d_gene: NA
abundance: NA
CDR3nt: TGTGCCATCAGCCTCACTCTTAACACTGAAGCTTTCTTT
CDR3aa: CAISLTLNTEAFF

v_gene: TRBV6-1
j_gene: TRBJ2-1
d_gene: NA
abundance: once
CDR3nt: TGTGCCAGCAGTGTGGCCCCGCAGGACCAATACTGGGTCGGGTTCTTC
CDR3aa: CASSVAPQDQYWVGFF

v_gene: TRBV7-9
j_gene: TRBJ2-1
d_gene: NA
abundance: NA
CDR3nt: TGTGCCAGCAGCTTTGAGGGGAATGAGCAGTTCTTC
CDR3aa: CASSFEGNEQFF

v_gene: TRBV6-5
j_gene: TRBJ1-2
d_gene: NA
abundance: few
CDR3nt: TGTGCCAGCAGTATCTTAGTTCGCTATGGCTACACCTTC
CDR3aa: CASSILVRYGYTF

v_gene: TRBV14
j_gene: TRBJ1-1
d_gene: NA
abundance: once
CDR3nt: TGTGCCAGCAGCCAATTCACAAACTTTGAAGCTTTCTTT
CDR3aa: CASSQFTNFEAFF

v_gene: TRBV19
j_gene: TRBJ1-6
d_gene: TRBD1
abundance: NA
CDR3nt: TGTGCCAGTAGTCCTCGGACAGGGGGCGCGACTTCACCCCTCCACTTT
CDR3aa: CASSPRTGGATSPLHF

v_gene: TRBV6-1
j_gene: TRBJ1-5
d_gene: NA
abundance: NA
CDR3nt: TGTGCCAGCAGTGGCCATACAGGGTTTGTAAATAGCAATCAGCCCCAGCATTTT
CDR3aa: CASSGHTGFVNSNQPQHF

v_gene: TRBV5-1
j_gene: TRBJ2-5
d_gene: NA
abundance: once
CDR3nt: TGCGCCAGCAGCCGAAGTCCTGGGGGGTACCAAGAGACCCAGTACTTC
CDR3aa: CASSRSPGGYQETQYF

v_gene: TRBV7-9
j_gene: TRBJ2-2
d_gene: NA
abundance: NA
CDR3nt: TGTGCCAGCAGCCCCTTAGTGGGGGAGCTGTTTTTT
CDR3aa: CASSPLVGELFF

v_gene: TRBV12-3/TRBV12-4
j_gene: TRBJ1-2
d_gene: NA
abundance: once
CDR3nt: TGTGCCAGCAGTTTAGAGGGGTTCTATGGCTACACCTTC
CDR3aa: CASSLEGFYGYTF

v_gene: TRBV5-1
j_gene: TRBJ1-1
d_gene: TRBD1
abundance: NA
CDR3nt: TGCGCCAGCAGTCGAGGGACAGCGAACACTGAAGCTTTCTTT
CDR3aa: CASSRGTANTEAFF

v_gene: TRBV10-3
j_gene: TRBJ2-5
d_gene: TRBD2
abundance: NA
CDR3nt: TGTGCCATCAGTGAAGCAGCGGGACCCCAAGAGACCCAGTACTTC
CDR3aa: CAISEAAGPQETQYF

v_gene: TRBV7-6
j_gene: TRBJ2-7
d_gene: TRBD1
abundance: NA
CDR3nt: TGTGCCAGCAGCTTGGGGGGACAGGTGTCCTCCTACGAGCAGTACTTC
CDR3aa: CASSLGGQVSSYEQYF

v_gene: TRBV4-1
j_gene: TRBJ1-1
d_gene: NA
abundance: once
CDR3nt: TGCGCCAGCAGCCACGCACTGCAGGGAGCCATGAACACTGAAGCTTTCTTT
CDR3aa: CASSHALQGAMNTEAFF